What follows are 2 T cell receptor beta chains derived from one specimen sequenced in a study of T cell responses to AZD1222 COVID-19 vaccine. Method: immunoSEQ multiplex PCR; TCRdb's copy keeps in-frame clones and lacks some. The sample carries 100,000 or so clones, 82% recorded once. Here the sequenced sample was peripheral blood, taken on day 0 of AZD1222 vaccination. These receptors were collected from an adult in good health.

The J gene is TRBJ2-4, the V gene TRBV20-1; D gene uncertain. Trimming removed 3 bases from V and 1 base from J, with 13 bases in between. Germline V lookup: CDR1 DFQATT, CDR2 SNEGSKA (reference sequence). The CDR3 sequence is 15 residues long. The DNA for the CDR3 is TGCAGTGCTAGTCACCCCTCCGGGGCCAAAAACATTCAGTACTTC. The encoded protein is CSASHPSGAKNIQYF.

The gene calls are TRBV18 and TRBJ1-3; D possibly corresponds to TRBD1 (5 bases). This CDR3 has 17 residues. Trimming removed 4 bases from V and 6 bases from J, with 22 bases in between. Germline CDR1 is KGHSH and CDR2 is LQKENI. DNA for the CDR3: TGTGCCAGCTCACAGACGACAGAAGAGGTTAATGAAAACACCATATATTTT. It translates to CASSQTTEEVNENTIYF.